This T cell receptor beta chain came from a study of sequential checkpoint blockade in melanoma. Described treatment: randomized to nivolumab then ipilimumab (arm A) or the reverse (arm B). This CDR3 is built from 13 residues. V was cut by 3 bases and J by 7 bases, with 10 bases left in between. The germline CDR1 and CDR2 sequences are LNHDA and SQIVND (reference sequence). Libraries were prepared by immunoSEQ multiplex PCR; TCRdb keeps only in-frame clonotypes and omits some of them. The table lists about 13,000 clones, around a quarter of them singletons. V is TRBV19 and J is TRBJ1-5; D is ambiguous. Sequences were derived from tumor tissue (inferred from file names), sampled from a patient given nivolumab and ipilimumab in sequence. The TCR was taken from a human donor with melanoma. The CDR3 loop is CASSIGVSQPQHF. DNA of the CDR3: TGTGCCAGTAGTATCGGGGTTAGCCAGCCCCAGCATTTT.